These T cell receptor beta chains were read from a single sample in a study of technical replicates of blood from a handful of donors. The assay was immunoSEQ multiplex PCR, and TCRdb's table has in-frame clones only and misses some. The repertoire holds about 14,000 clones, with 85% to 95% as singletons. The sample consisted of PBMCs. Every receptor here comes from a human donor in good health. Each CDR3 is given with its conserved first and last residue. The order of the fields is clone size, V gene, J gene, D gene, CDR3 protein, CDR3 DNA. A D gene is named only where the DNA matches it firmly. Size is stated for part of the rows, as once, few or many counts, or as a class when the clone is expanded.

NA	TRBV28	TRBJ2-3	NA	CASSPMTGTDTQYF	TGTGCCAGCAGCCCTATGACAGGCACAGATACGCAGTATTTT
NA	TRBV5-6	TRBJ1-3	NA	CASESTGSGNTIYF	TGTGCCAGCGAGAGTACAGGGTCTGGAAACACCATATATTTT
NA	TRBV7-9	TRBJ2-2	TRBD2	CASSFQAGGNTGELFF	TGTGCCAGCAGCTTTCAAGCGGGAGGGAACACCGGGGAGCTGTTTTTT
NA	TRBV6-4	TRBJ2-6	NA	CASSERFSGANVLTF	TGTGCCAGCAGTGAGAGGTTCTCTGGGGCCAACGTCCTGACTTTC
NA	TRBV5-4	TRBJ2-5	TRBD2	CASSLGLAGETQYF	TGTGCCAGCAGCTTGGGACTAGCGGGAGAGACCCAGTACTTC
NA	TRBV5-1	TRBJ2-7	NA	CASSSQDEQYF	TGCGCCAGCAGCTCCCAGGACGAGCAGTACTTC
NA	TRBV11-2	TRBJ2-7	NA	CASSLTTAPYEQYF	TGTGCCAGCAGCTTGACGACAGCCCCCTACGAGCAGTACTTC
once	TRBV2	TRBJ1-2	TRBD1	CASSQQGTVYGYTF	TGTGCCAGCAGTCAACAGGGGACGGTTTATGGCTACACCTTC
NA	TRBV7-8	TRBJ2-3	TRBD2	CASSPRAGGPNTQYF	TGTGCCAGCAGCCCGAGGGCGGGAGGGCCAAATACGCAGTATTTT
NA	TRBV5-1	TRBJ1-1	NA	CASSLAGMNTEAFF	TGCGCCAGCAGCTTGGCAGGAATGAACACTGAAGCTTTCTTT
NA	TRBV4-1	TRBJ2-7	NA	CASSQGTAAEQYF	TGCGCCAGCAGCCAAGGTACAGCCGCCGAGCAGTACTTC
NA	TRBV10-3	TRBJ2-1	TRBD2	CAIRLAGEWNEQFF	TGTGCCATCAGGTTAGCGGGAGAGTGGAATGAGCAGTTCTTC
few	TRBV6-5	TRBJ1-1	NA	CASSFGLEMNTEAFF	TGTGCCAGCAGTTTCGGACTGGAGATGAACACTGAAGCTTTCTTT
once	TRBV2	TRBJ2-2	NA	CASGGGFNTGELFF	TGTGCCAGTGGGGGCGGGTTCAACACCGGGGAGCTGTTTTTT
NA	TRBV10-3	TRBJ2-7	TRBD1	CAIRAGTGESYEQYF	TGTGCCATCAGAGCCGGGACAGGGGAATCCTACGAGCAGTACTTC
NA	TRBV7-6	TRBJ2-7	TRBD2	CASSPGTSGYEQYF	TGTGCCAGCAGCCCCGGGACTAGCGGTTACGAGCAGTACTTC
NA	TRBV4-2	TRBJ2-3	TRBD2	CASSLWTSGRANADTQYF	TGTGCCAGCAGCCTGTGGACTAGCGGGAGGGCCAACGCAGATACGCAGTATTTT
NA	TRBV12-5	TRBJ2-7	TRBD2	CASGLDASGRAHEQYF	TGTGCTAGTGGTTTGGACGCTAGCGGGAGGGCCCACGAGCAGTACTTC
NA	TRBV11-3	TRBJ2-2	TRBD2	CASSSSGPTSGINGELFF	TGTGCCAGCAGCTCCTCGGGCCCGACTAGCGGAATCAACGGGGAGCTGTTTTTT
NA	TRBV15	TRBJ2-1	TRBD2	CATGGGRAYNEQFF	TGTGCCACCGGGGGAGGGAGGGCCTACAATGAGCAGTTCTTC
NA	TRBV27	TRBJ2-7	TRBD1	CASSLYSWNPGQGLTYEQYF	TGTGCCAGCAGTTTGTATTCGTGGAACCCGGGACAGGGGTTAACCTACGAGCAGTACTTC
once	TRBV7-9	TRBJ2-7	TRBD2	CASSLVGLVNEQYF	TGTGCCAGCAGCTTAGTTGGACTAGTTAACGAGCAGTACTTC
NA	TRBV7-2	TRBJ2-5	NA	CASSFGQTGETQYF	TGTGCCAGCAGCTTCGGACAGACTGGAGAGACCCAGTACTTC
NA	TRBV2	TRBJ1-5	TRBD1	CASSGQGVFQPQHF	TGTGCCAGCAGTGGACAGGGCGTGTTTCAGCCCCAGCATTTT
NA	TRBV28	TRBJ2-7	NA	CASSGTGSVSGSPVPYEQYF	TGTGCCAGCTCCGGGACAGGGTCGGTCAGCGGGAGCCCCGTACCCTACGAGCAGTACTTC
NA	TRBV2	TRBJ2-7	TRBD2	CASISGTGYEQYF	TGTGCCAGCATAAGCGGGACCGGATACGAGCAGTACTTC
once	TRBV11-1	TRBJ2-4	TRBD1	CASSLARDRRENIQYF	TGTGCCAGCAGCTTAGCGAGGGACAGACGGGAAAACATTCAGTACTTC
NA	TRBV30	TRBJ1-4	NA	CAWSIGGSTSEKLFF	TGTGCCTGGAGTATCGGGGGGAGTACATCTGAAAAACTGTTTTTT
once	TRBV6-1	TRBJ1-2	NA	CASSETSYGYTF	TGTGCCAGCAGTGAAACAAGCTATGGCTACACCTTC
NA	TRBV11-2	TRBJ2-1	NA	CASNLLGNEQFF	TGTGCCAGCAACCTCCTAGGTAATGAGCAGTTCTTC
NA	TRBV10-3	TRBJ1-4	NA	CAIAPAGGNEKLFF	TGTGCCATTGCCCCCGCGGGTGGTAATGAAAAACTGTTTTTT
NA	TRBV28	TRBJ2-7	NA	CASSLLGGSYEQYF	TGTGCCAGCAGCCTCCTAGGTGGGAGCTACGAGCAGTACTTC
NA	TRBV7-2	TRBJ1-4	NA	CASSLGGLGEKLFF	TGTGCCAGCAGTCTGGGGGGACTCGGGGAAAAACTGTTTTTT
NA	TRBV19	TRBJ1-2	TRBD1	CASRYGTGDYGYTF	TGTGCCAGTCGATACGGGACAGGGGACTATGGCTACACCTTC
NA	TRBV7-9	TRBJ1-2	NA	CASTPLSFNYGYTF	TGTGCCAGCACCCCCCTTTCGTTCAACTATGGCTACACCTTC
NA	TRBV5-1	TRBJ2-2	TRBD2	CASSEIGGLADYTGELFF	TGCGCCAGCAGCGAAATAGGGGGACTAGCGGATTACACCGGGGAGCTGTTTTTT